This is a list of T cell receptor beta chains from one sample in a study of blood T cell repertoires in COVID-19. Produced via immunoSEQ multiplex PCR; TCRdb's table is partial and in-frame only. The table includes some 210,000 clones, more than 70% detected once. The sample was peripheral blood. These TCRs come from a woman aged 40 to 50 who had recovered from COVID-19. CDR3s include the opening cysteine and the closing phenylalanine or tryptophan. Fields, in order: CDR3 length, D gene, J gene, clone size, V gene, CDR3 protein, CDR3 DNA. A D gene is named only where the DNA matches it firmly. A clone size is listed for some rows: how often the clone was seen (once, few, many), or a class if it is expanded.

cdr3_length: 18
d_call: TRBD1
j_call: TRBJ1-2
clone_size: NA
v_call: TRBV7-9
cdr3_aa: CASSFPTGGLASPYGYTF
cdr3_nt: TGTGCCAGCAGCTTCCCGACAGGGGGCCTTGCTTCTCCCTATGGCTACACCTTC

cdr3_length: 13
d_call: TRBD1
j_call: TRBJ1-2
clone_size: few
v_call: TRBV12-3/TRBV12-4
cdr3_aa: CASKQQGAYGYTF
cdr3_nt: TGTGCCAGCAAACAACAGGGGGCCTATGGCTACACCTTC

cdr3_length: 15
d_call: TRBD1
j_call: TRBJ1-2
clone_size: NA
v_call: TRBV5-4
cdr3_aa: CASSLETGSDYGYTF
cdr3_nt: TGTGCCAGCAGCTTAGAGACAGGGTCGGACTATGGCTACACCTTC

cdr3_length: 15
d_call: NA
j_call: TRBJ1-4
clone_size: NA
v_call: TRBV3-1/TRBV3-2
cdr3_aa: CASSQVWGGNEKLFF
cdr3_nt: TGTGCCAGCAGCCAAGTTTGGGGGGGTAATGAAAAACTGTTTTTT

cdr3_length: 15
d_call: TRBD2
j_call: TRBJ2-7
clone_size: few
v_call: TRBV30
cdr3_aa: CAWSVGSGIVYEQYF
cdr3_nt: TGTGCCTGGAGTGTAGGTAGCGGGATCGTGTACGAGCAGTACTTC

cdr3_length: 15
d_call: TRBD1
j_call: TRBJ2-5
clone_size: NA
v_call: TRBV14
cdr3_aa: CASSQDRGQLETQYF
cdr3_nt: TGTGCCAGCAGCCAAGATCGGGGACAGTTGGAGACCCAGTACTTC

cdr3_length: 15
d_call: TRBD2
j_call: TRBJ2-4
clone_size: NA
v_call: TRBV27
cdr3_aa: CASSPSGGAKNIQYF
cdr3_nt: TGTGCCAGCAGTCCCTCCGGGGGGGCAAAAAACATTCAGTACTTC

cdr3_length: 14
d_call: NA
j_call: TRBJ2-1
clone_size: NA
v_call: TRBV27
cdr3_aa: CASLPGHGSGEQFF
cdr3_nt: TGTGCCAGCCTGCCCGGACACGGGTCCGGTGAGCAGTTCTTC

cdr3_length: 16
d_call: TRBD2
j_call: TRBJ2-1
clone_size: NA
v_call: TRBV20-1
cdr3_aa: CSASRTSGRAYNEQFF
cdr3_nt: TGCAGTGCTAGTAGGACTAGCGGGAGGGCCTACAATGAGCAGTTCTTC

cdr3_length: 15
d_call: TRBD2
j_call: TRBJ2-1
clone_size: NA
v_call: TRBV29-1
cdr3_aa: CSVGAGALRYNEQFF
cdr3_nt: TGCAGCGTTGGGGCGGGAGCATTGAGATACAATGAGCAGTTCTTC

cdr3_length: 13
d_call: NA
j_call: TRBJ2-3
clone_size: NA
v_call: TRBV18
cdr3_aa: CASSPSSGDTQYF
cdr3_nt: TGTGCCAGCTCCCCAAGTTCGGGAGATACGCAGTATTTT

cdr3_length: 15
d_call: TRBD1
j_call: TRBJ1-2
clone_size: NA
v_call: TRBV5-1
cdr3_aa: CASSLVDRGSYGYTF
cdr3_nt: TGCGCCAGCAGCTTGGTCGACAGGGGATCGTATGGCTACACCTTC

cdr3_length: 15
d_call: TRBD1
j_call: TRBJ1-6
clone_size: NA
v_call: TRBV19
cdr3_aa: CASRAGTAYNSPLHF
cdr3_nt: TGTGCCAGTAGGGCCGGGACAGCTTATAATTCACCCCTCCACTTT

cdr3_length: 13
d_call: NA
j_call: TRBJ2-7
clone_size: few
v_call: TRBV27
cdr3_aa: CASSERFSYEQYF
cdr3_nt: TGTGCCAGCAGTGAACGGTTCTCCTACGAGCAGTACTTC

cdr3_length: 17
d_call: TRBD2
j_call: TRBJ2-3
clone_size: NA
v_call: TRBV6-1
cdr3_aa: CASSEVGVAGSSDTQYF
cdr3_nt: TGTGCCAGCAGTGAAGTGGGGGTAGCGGGGTCTTCAGATACGCAGTATTTT

cdr3_length: 17
d_call: TRBD1
j_call: TRBJ1-5
clone_size: NA
v_call: TRBV14
cdr3_aa: CASSQGPGQGEGQPQHF
cdr3_nt: TGTGCCAGCAGCCAAGGCCCGGGACAGGGGGAGGGTCAGCCCCAGCATTTT

cdr3_length: 14
d_call: NA
j_call: TRBJ1-6
clone_size: NA
v_call: TRBV3-1/TRBV3-2
cdr3_aa: CASSQEASVSPLHF
cdr3_nt: TGTGCCAGCAGCCAAGAGGCCTCTGTCTCACCCCTCCACTTT

cdr3_length: 15
d_call: TRBD1
j_call: TRBJ2-7
clone_size: NA
v_call: TRBV4-3
cdr3_aa: CASSPETGFLYEQYF
cdr3_nt: TGCGCCAGCAGCCCAGAGACAGGGTTTCTCTACGAGCAGTACTTC

cdr3_length: 17
d_call: TRBD1
j_call: TRBJ1-2
clone_size: NA
v_call: TRBV7-2
cdr3_aa: CASSFAGQGGKADGYTF
cdr3_nt: TGTGCCAGCAGCTTCGCCGGGCAGGGGGGTAAGGCGGATGGCTACACCTTC

cdr3_length: 13
d_call: NA
j_call: TRBJ1-2
clone_size: NA
v_call: TRBV12-3/TRBV12-4
cdr3_aa: CASSTGTDYGYTF
cdr3_nt: TGTGCCAGCAGCACCGGGACTGACTATGGCTACACCTTC

cdr3_length: 13
d_call: NA
j_call: TRBJ2-2
clone_size: NA
v_call: TRBV6-5
cdr3_aa: CASKIGNTGELFF
cdr3_nt: TGTGCCAGCAAAATCGGGAACACCGGGGAGCTGTTTTTT

cdr3_length: 14
d_call: NA
j_call: TRBJ2-7
clone_size: NA
v_call: TRBV5-1
cdr3_aa: CASSVGVGPGEQYF
cdr3_nt: TGCGCCAGCAGCGTGGGAGTGGGGCCAGGCGAGCAGTACTTC

cdr3_length: 15
d_call: TRBD1
j_call: TRBJ2-1
clone_size: NA
v_call: TRBV5-1
cdr3_aa: CASRGAGTGVNEQFF
cdr3_nt: TGCGCCAGCAGGGGGGCCGGGACAGGGGTGAATGAGCAGTTCTTC

cdr3_length: 15
d_call: TRBD1
j_call: TRBJ2-3
clone_size: NA
v_call: TRBV14
cdr3_aa: CASSPAGTGGSTQYF
cdr3_nt: TGTGCCAGCAGCCCCGCCGGGACAGGGGGTAGTACGCAGTATTTT

cdr3_length: 12
d_call: NA
j_call: TRBJ2-7
clone_size: NA
v_call: TRBV29-1
cdr3_aa: CSAEMQDYEQYF
cdr3_nt: TGCAGCGCCGAAATGCAGGACTACGAGCAGTACTTC

cdr3_length: 13
d_call: TRBD2
j_call: TRBJ2-3
clone_size: NA
v_call: TRBV30
cdr3_aa: CACRTSDVDTQYF
cdr3_nt: TGTGCCTGTCGGACTAGCGATGTAGATACGCAGTATTTT

cdr3_length: 14
d_call: NA
j_call: TRBJ2-3
clone_size: NA
v_call: TRBV7-9
cdr3_aa: CASSLQLGTHTQYF
cdr3_nt: TGTGCCAGCAGCTTACAACTCGGGACTCATACGCAGTATTTT

cdr3_length: 17
d_call: NA
j_call: TRBJ1-2
clone_size: NA
v_call: TRBV7-6
cdr3_aa: CASSLVGGGITNYGYTF
cdr3_nt: TGTGCCAGCAGCTTAGTGGGGGGAGGGATCACCAACTATGGCTACACCTTC

cdr3_length: 14
d_call: TRBD1
j_call: TRBJ1-1
clone_size: once
v_call: TRBV19
cdr3_aa: CASSYPGGNTEAFF
cdr3_nt: TGTGCCAGTAGTTACCCAGGGGGCAACACTGAAGCTTTCTTT

cdr3_length: 13
d_call: NA
j_call: TRBJ1-2
clone_size: NA
v_call: TRBV3-1/TRBV3-2
cdr3_aa: CASSQDYSYGYTF
cdr3_nt: TGTGCCAGCAGCCAAGATTACAGCTATGGCTACACCTTC

cdr3_length: 15
d_call: NA
j_call: TRBJ2-2
clone_size: NA
v_call: TRBV2
cdr3_aa: CASEPRGARGGELFF
cdr3_nt: TGTGCCAGCGAGCCCCGGGGGGCGCGAGGCGGGGAGCTGTTTTTT

cdr3_length: 15
d_call: NA
j_call: TRBJ1-6
clone_size: once
v_call: TRBV4-2
cdr3_aa: CASSQATGLSSPLHF
cdr3_nt: TGTGCCAGCAGCCAAGCAACCGGACTTTCATCACCCCTCCACTTT

cdr3_length: 14
d_call: NA
j_call: TRBJ2-7
clone_size: NA
v_call: TRBV9
cdr3_aa: CASSPLRSTYEQYF
cdr3_nt: TGTGCCAGCAGCCCCCTCCGCTCTACCTACGAGCAGTACTTC

cdr3_length: 14
d_call: NA
j_call: TRBJ1-6
clone_size: NA
v_call: TRBV7-9
cdr3_aa: CASSPDGENSPLHF
cdr3_nt: TGTGCCAGCAGCCCCGACGGAGAAAATTCACCCCTCCACTTT

cdr3_length: 14
d_call: NA
j_call: TRBJ1-2
clone_size: NA
v_call: TRBV27
cdr3_aa: CASSWGQGTYGYTF
cdr3_nt: TGTGCCAGCAGTTGGGGGCAGGGGACCTATGGCTACACCTTC

cdr3_length: 18
d_call: TRBD1
j_call: TRBJ2-6
clone_size: NA
v_call: TRBV4-1
cdr3_aa: CASSQTDRTYSGANVLTF
cdr3_nt: TGCGCCAGCAGCCAAACGGACAGGACCTACTCTGGGGCCAACGTCCTGACTTTC

cdr3_length: 15
d_call: NA
j_call: TRBJ2-2
clone_size: NA
v_call: TRBV10-3
cdr3_aa: CAISEGQGVTGELFF
cdr3_nt: TGTGCCATCAGTGAAGGCCAGGGTGTCACCGGGGAGCTGTTTTTT

cdr3_length: 14
d_call: TRBD1
j_call: TRBJ1-2
clone_size: NA
v_call: TRBV6-4
cdr3_aa: CASRARQGAGGYTF
cdr3_nt: TGTGCCAGCAGAGCCCGACAGGGGGCGGGTGGCTACACCTTC

cdr3_length: 12
d_call: NA
j_call: TRBJ1-1
clone_size: NA
v_call: TRBV30
cdr3_aa: CAWRIQGNEAFF
cdr3_nt: TGTGCCTGGAGGATACAGGGAAATGAAGCTTTCTTT

cdr3_length: 17
d_call: NA
j_call: TRBJ2-5
clone_size: once
v_call: TRBV19
cdr3_aa: CASSIRWGDLFQETQYF
cdr3_nt: TGTGCCAGTAGTATCCGGTGGGGGGATTTGTTCCAAGAGACCCAGTACTTC

cdr3_length: 16
d_call: TRBD2
j_call: TRBJ2-7
clone_size: NA
v_call: TRBV6-2/TRBV6-3
cdr3_aa: CASSYPLGGSSYEQYF
cdr3_nt: TGTGCCAGCAGTTACCCCCTCGGGGGGAGCTCCTACGAGCAGTACTTC